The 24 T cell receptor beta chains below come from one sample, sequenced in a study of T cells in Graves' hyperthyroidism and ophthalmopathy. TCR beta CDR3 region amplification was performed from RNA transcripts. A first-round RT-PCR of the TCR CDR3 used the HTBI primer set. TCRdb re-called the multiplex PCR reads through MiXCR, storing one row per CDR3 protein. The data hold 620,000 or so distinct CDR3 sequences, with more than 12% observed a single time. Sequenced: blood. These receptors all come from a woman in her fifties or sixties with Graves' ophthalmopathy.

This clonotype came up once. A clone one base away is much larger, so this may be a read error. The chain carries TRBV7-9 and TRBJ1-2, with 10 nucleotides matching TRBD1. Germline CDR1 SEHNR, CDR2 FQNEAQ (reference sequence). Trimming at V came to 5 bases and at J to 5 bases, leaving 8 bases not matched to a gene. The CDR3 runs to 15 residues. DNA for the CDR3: TGTGCCAGCAGCCCCGGACAGGGGGTCCGGTATGGCTACACCTTC. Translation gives CASSPGQGVRYGYTF.

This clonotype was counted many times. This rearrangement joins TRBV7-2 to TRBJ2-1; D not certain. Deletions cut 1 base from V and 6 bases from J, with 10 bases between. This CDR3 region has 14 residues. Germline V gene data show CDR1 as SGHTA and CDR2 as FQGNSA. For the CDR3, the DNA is TGTGCCAGCAGCTTAGGGGTAGGTCCCAATGAGCAGTTCTTC. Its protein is CASSLGVGPNEQFF.

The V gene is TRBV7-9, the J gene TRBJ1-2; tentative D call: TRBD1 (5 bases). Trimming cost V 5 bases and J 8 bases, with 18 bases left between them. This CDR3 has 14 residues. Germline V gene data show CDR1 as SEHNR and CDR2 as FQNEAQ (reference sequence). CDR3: CASSPRGEPGGYTF. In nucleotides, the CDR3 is TGTGCCAGCAGCCCACGTGGGGAGCCAGGGGGCTACACCTTC.

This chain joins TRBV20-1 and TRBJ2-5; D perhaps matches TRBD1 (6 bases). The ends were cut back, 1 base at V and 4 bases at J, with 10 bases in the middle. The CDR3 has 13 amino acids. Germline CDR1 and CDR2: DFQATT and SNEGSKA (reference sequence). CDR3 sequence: CSARVQGGETQYF. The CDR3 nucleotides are TGCAGTGCTAGAGTACAGGGTGGAGAGACCCAGTACTTC.

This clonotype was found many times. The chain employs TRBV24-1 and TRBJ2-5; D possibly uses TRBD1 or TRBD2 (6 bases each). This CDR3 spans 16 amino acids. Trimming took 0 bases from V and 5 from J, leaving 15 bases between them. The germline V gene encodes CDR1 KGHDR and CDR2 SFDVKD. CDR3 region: CATSDLGGQGSETQYF. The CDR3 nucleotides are TGTGCCACCAGTGATTTGGGGGGGCAGGGTAGTGAGACCCAGTACTTC.

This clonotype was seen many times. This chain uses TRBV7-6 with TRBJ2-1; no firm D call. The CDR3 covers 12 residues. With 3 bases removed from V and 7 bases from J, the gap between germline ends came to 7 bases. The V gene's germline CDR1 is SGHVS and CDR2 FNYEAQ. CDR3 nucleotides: TGTGCCAGCAGCTTTTCTAAAAATGAGCAGTTCTTC. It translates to CASSFSKNEQFF.

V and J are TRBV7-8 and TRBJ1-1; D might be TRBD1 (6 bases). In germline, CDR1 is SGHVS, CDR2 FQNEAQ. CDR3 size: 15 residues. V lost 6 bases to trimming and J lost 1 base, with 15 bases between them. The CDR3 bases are TGTGCCAGCAGTATGGGGGGGACACCGAACACTGAAGCTTTCTTT. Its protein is CASSMGGTPNTEAFF. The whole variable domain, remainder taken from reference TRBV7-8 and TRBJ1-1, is GAGVSQSPRYKVAKRGQDVALRCDPISGHVSLFWYQQALGQGPEFLTYFQNEAQLDKSGLPSDRFFAERPEGSVSTLKIQRTQQEDSAVYLCASSMGGTPNTEAFFGQGTRLTVV.

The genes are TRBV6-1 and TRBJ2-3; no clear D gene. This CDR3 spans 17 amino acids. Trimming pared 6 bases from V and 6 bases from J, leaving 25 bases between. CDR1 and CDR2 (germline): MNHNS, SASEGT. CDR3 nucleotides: TGTGCCAGCAGCAGAACCCCCCAGGACCGGTTGGGGGATACGCAGTATTTT. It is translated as CASSRTPQDRLGDTQYF.

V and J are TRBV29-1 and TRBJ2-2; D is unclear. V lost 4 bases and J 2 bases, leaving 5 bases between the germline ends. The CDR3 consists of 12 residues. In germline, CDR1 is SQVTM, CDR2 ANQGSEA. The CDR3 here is CSVGPNTGELFF. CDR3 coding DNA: TGCAGCGTTGGACCCAACACCGGGGAGCTGTTTTTT.

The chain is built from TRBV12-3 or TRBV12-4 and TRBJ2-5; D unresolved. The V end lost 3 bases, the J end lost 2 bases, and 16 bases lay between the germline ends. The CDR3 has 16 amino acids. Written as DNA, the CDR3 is TGTGCCAGCAGTTTTGGGCATGGGGTCGGACAAGAGACCCAGTACTTC. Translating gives CASSFGHGVGQETQYF.

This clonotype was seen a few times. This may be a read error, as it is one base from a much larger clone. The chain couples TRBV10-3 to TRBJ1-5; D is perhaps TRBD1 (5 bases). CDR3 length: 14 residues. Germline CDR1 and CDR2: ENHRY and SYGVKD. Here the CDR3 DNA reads TGTGCCACCAGTGAGGGACCCGCGGGTCAGCCCCAGCATTTT. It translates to CATSEGPAGQPQHF.

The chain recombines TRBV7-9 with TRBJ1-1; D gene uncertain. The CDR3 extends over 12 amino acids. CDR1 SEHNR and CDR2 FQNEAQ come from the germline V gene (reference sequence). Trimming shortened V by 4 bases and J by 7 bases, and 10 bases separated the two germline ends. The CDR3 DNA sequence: TGTGCCAGCAGCTCGGGGTTGAGTGAAGCTTTCTTT. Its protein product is CASSSGLSEAFF.

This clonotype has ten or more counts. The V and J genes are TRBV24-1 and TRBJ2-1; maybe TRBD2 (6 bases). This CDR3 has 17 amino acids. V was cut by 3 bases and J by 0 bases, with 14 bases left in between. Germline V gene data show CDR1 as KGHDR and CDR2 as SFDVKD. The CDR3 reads CATSDQSGGSSYNEQFF. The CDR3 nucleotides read TGTGCCACCAGTGATCAAAGTGGGGGGAGCTCCTACAATGAGCAGTTCTTC.

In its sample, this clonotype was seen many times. The CDR3 nucleotides are TGTGCCAGCAGTGATTCAGGGTCCGGCACCGGGGAGCTGTTTTTT. Its translation: CASSDSGSGTGELFF. The V and J genes are TRBV2 and TRBJ2-2; possibly TRBD1 for D (5 bases). The CDR3 spans 15 residues. Germline V CDR1 and CDR2: SNHLY, FYNNEI. The V gene lost 3 bases and the J gene lost 4 bases, with 12 bases spanning the gap.

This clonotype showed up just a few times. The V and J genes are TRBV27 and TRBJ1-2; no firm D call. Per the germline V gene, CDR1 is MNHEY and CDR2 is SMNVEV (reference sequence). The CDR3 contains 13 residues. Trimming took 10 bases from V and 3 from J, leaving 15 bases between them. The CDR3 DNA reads TGTGCCACCCGACCCGGACGGGACTATGGCTACACCTTC. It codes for CATRPGRDYGYTF.

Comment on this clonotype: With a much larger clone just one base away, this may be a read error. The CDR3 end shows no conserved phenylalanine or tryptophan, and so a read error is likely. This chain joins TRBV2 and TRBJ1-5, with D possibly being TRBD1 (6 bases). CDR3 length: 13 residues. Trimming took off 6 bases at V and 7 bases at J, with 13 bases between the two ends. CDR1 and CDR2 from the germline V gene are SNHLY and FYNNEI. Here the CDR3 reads CASRQQGSQPQHL. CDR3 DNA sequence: TGTGCCAGCAGGCAACAGGGCTCCCAGCCCCAGCATCTT.

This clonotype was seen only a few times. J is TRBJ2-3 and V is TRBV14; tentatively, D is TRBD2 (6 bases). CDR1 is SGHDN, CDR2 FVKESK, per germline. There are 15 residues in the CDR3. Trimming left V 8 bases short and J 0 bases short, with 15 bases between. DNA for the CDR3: TGTGCCAGCGCGACGGGACTTTTAAGCACAGATACGCAGTATTTT. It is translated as CASATGLLSTDTQYF.

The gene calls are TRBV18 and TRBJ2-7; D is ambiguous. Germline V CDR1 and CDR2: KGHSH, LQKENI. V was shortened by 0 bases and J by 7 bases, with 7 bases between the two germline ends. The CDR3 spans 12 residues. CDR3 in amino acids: CASSPPGKEQYF. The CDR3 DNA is TGTGCCAGCTCACCACCAGGGAAGGAGCAGTACTTC.

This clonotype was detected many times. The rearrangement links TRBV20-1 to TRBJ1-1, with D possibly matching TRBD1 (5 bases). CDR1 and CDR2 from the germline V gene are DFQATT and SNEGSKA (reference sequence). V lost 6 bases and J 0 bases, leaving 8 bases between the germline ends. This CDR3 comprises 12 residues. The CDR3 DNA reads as TGCAGTGCACAACAGGTGAACACTGAAGCTTTCTTT. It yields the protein CSAQQVNTEAFF.

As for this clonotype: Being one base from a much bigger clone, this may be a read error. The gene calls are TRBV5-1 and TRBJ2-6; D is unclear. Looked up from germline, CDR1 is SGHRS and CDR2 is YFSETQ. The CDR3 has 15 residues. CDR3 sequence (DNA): TGCGCCAGCAGCTCTGGTGGCTCTGGGACCAACGTCCTGACTTTC. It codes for CASSSGGSGTNVLTF.

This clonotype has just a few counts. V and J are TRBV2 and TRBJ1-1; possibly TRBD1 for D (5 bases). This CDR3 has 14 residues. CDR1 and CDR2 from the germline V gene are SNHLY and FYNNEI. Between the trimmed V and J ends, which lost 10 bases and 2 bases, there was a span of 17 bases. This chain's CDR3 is CAIPVRGDNTEAFF. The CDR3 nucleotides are TGTGCCATCCCGGTAAGGGGCGACAACACTGAAGCTTTCTTT.

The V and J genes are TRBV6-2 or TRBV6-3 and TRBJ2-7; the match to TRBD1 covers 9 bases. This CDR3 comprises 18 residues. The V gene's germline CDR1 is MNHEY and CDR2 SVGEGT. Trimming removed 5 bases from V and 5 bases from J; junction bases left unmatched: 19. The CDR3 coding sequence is TGTGCCAGCAGTCACAACAGCGGGCCGGGACAGGGAAGCAACGAGCAGTACTTC. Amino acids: CASSHNSGPGQGSNEQYF.

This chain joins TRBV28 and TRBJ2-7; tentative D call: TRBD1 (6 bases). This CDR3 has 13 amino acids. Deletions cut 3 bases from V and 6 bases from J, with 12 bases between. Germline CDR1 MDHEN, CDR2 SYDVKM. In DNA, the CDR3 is TGTGCCAGCAGTTTGACAGGAGGCGGCGAGCAGTACTTC. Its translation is CASSLTGGGEQYF.

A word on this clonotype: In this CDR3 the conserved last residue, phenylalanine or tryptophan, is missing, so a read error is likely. The CDR3 region has the DNA TGTGCCAGCAGCTTAGTCGGGGATCAGCCCCAGCATCTT. This codes for CASSLVGDQPQHL. The chain couples TRBV11-2 to TRBJ1-5; no clear D. The length of the CDR3 is 13 residues. The V and J ends lost 1 base and 5 bases respectively, with 6 bases between them. The germline V gene has CDR1 SGHAT and CDR2 FQNNGV.